This TCR beta chain was sequenced for a study of long-term antiretroviral therapy in people with HIV. Trimming pared 4 bases from V and 4 bases from J, leaving 11 bases between. This CDR3 is 13 amino acids long. CDR1 and CDR2 (germline): SGHVS, FNYEAQ. Survey-level immunoSEQ v3.0 assays were run. Profiled with immunoSEQ multiplex PCR; TCRdb holds only in-frame clones, not every one. The table has around 43,000 clones, about 94% seen once. The sample holds a few counts of this clone. Other DNA variants within this sample encode the same CDR3. Every donor had one or more pre-ART and two or more post-ART PBMC samples. Cryopreserved PBMC numbered roughly 0.85-11 million per sample before DNA extraction.

Source: unsorted PBMCs, taken around 9.2 years after starting antiretroviral therapy. This receptor was obtained from a man under 40 with HIV. The genes are TRBV7-6 and TRBJ2-7; D is unresolved. The chain's CDR3 is CASSSGPNYEQYV. CDR3 nucleotide sequence: TGTGCCAGCAGCTCAGGACCGAATTACGAGCAGTACGTC.